The 25 T cell receptor beta chains below all came from one sample that was sequenced in a study of blood T cells in healthy people across ages. The use of a sample-barcoded 5' primer and a J-beta primer mix characterized a second PCR of about 7 to 12 cycles. Each CDR3 protein gets one entry after TCRdb re-called the 5' RACE reads with MiXCR. Of 780,000 or so distinct CDR3 sequences listed, 45% to 70% are singletons. Sequenced input: blood. The receptor source for this set is a middle-aged man in good health.

This clonotype was picked up a small number of times. The CDR3 loop is CASSPYAPGGSYEQYF. The CDR3 bases are TGTGCCAGCAGCCCCTATGCTCCAGGGGGCTCCTACGAGCAGTACTTC. The rearrangement joins TRBV7-2 to TRBJ2-7; 7 nucleotides agree with TRBD1. With 5 bases clipped from V and 0 bases from J, the junction kept 10 bases outside the gene matches. The CDR3 contains 16 residues. The germline V gene has CDR1 SGHTA and CDR2 FQGNSA. The full variable domain, with the rest looked up from reference TRBV7-2 and TRBJ2-7, is GAGVSQSPSNKVTEKGKDVELRCDPISGHTALYWYRQSLGQGLEFLIYFQGNSAPDKSGLPSDRFSAERTGGSVSTLTIQRTQQEDSAVYLCASSPYAPGGSYEQYFGPGTRLTVT.

This clonotype occurred a few times. The gene calls are TRBV5-6 and TRBJ2-1; either TRBD1 or TRBD2 may supply D (5 bases each). The CDR3 has 13 residues. Trimming pared 2 bases from V and 6 bases from J, leaving 9 bases between. In germline, CDR1 is SGHDT, CDR2 YYEEEE. DNA of the CDR3: TGTGCCAGCAGCTTCTTTGGGGGCAATGAGCAGTTCTTC. Its protein product is CASSFFGGNEQFF.

The table lists this clonotype with a few counts. The chain has TRBV30 and TRBJ2-1; a possible D gene is TRBD2 (5 bases). The CDR3 is 17 amino acids. The germline V gene encodes CDR1 GTSNPN and CDR2 SVGIG (reference sequence). V was shortened by 4 bases and J by 4 bases, with 23 bases between the two germline ends. The chain's CDR3 is CAWTSTGQRGIYNEQFF. The DNA for the CDR3 is TGTGCCTGGACCTCAACCGGTCAGCGAGGGATATACAATGAGCAGTTCTTC.

This clonotype has just a few counts. V gene TRBV11-2 combines with J gene TRBJ2-4; TRBD1 is a possible D gene (6 bases). V was cut by 3 bases and J by 6 bases, with 18 bases left in between. This CDR3 is 16 amino acids long. Germline CDR1 reads SGHAT; CDR2 reads FQNNGV. CDR3 bases: TGTGCCAGCAGCTTCCCCCTAGGGGGAACGGGAAACATTCAGTACTTC. Its translation is CASSFPLGGTGNIQYF.

This clonotype was seen more than once but under ten times. This chain links TRBV7-3 with TRBJ2-3; possible D gene TRBD2, 5 bases. This CDR3 region has 14 residues. Germline V CDR1 and CDR2: SGHTA, FQGTGA. Between the trimmed V and J ends, which lost 4 bases and 4 bases, there was a span of 12 bases. CDR3 nucleotides: TGTGCCAGCAGCTCTAGCTCTGCCCCAGATACGCAGTATTTT. This codes for CASSSSSAPDTQYF.

This clonotype turned up a few times. The chain carries TRBV28 and TRBJ2-7, with D possibly being TRBD1 or TRBD2 (7 bases each). Trimming took off 5 bases at V and 3 bases at J, with 17 bases between the two ends. Germline CDR1 is MDHEN and CDR2 is SYDVKM. This CDR3 has 15 residues. Here the CDR3 DNA reads TGTGCCAGCAGTCAAATCTCAGGGGGGGACTACGAGCAGTACTTC. Encoded protein: CASSQISGGDYEQYF.

The V and J genes are TRBV7-9 and TRBJ1-1, with a tentative D call TRBD1 (5 bases). Germline V gene sequence: CDR1 SEHNR, CDR2 FQNEAQ (reference sequence). V shed 4 bases and J shed 4 bases, with 16 bases lying between them. The CDR3 runs 15 residues. Here the CDR3 reads CASSSGIVVGTEAFF. Written as DNA, the CDR3 is TGTGCCAGCAGCTCAGGGATTGTGGTGGGCACTGAAGCTTTCTTT. The variable domain in full, with the rest retrieved from reference TRBV7-9 and TRBJ1-1, is DTGVSQNPRHKITKRGQNVTFRCDPISEHNRLYWYRQTLGQGPEFLTYFQNEAQLEKSRLLSDRFSAERPKGSFSTLEIQRTEQGDSAMYLCASSSGIVVGTEAFFGQGTRLTVV.

The chain carries TRBV20-1 and TRBJ2-2; possibly TRBD1 for D (5 bases). The V and J ends lost 4 bases and 8 bases respectively, with 14 bases between them. The CDR3 has 13 amino acids. The germline V gene encodes CDR1 DFQATT and CDR2 SNEGSKA (reference sequence). CDR3 region: CSAMGRRGGELFF. The CDR3 DNA is TGCAGTGCTATGGGCCGAAGGGGTGGGGAGCTGTTTTTT.

The genes are TRBV7-2 and TRBJ2-1; 10 nucleotides align to TRBD1. This CDR3 comprises 15 residues. Germline loops: CDR1 SGHTA, CDR2 FQGNSA. V trimming: 2 bases; J trimming: 7 bases; junction bases outside the gene matches: 5. The CDR3 DNA reads TGTGCCAGCAGCTTACAGGGACAGGGGATGAATGAGCAGTTCTTC. Amino acid sequence: CASSLQGQGMNEQFF. Full variable domain (missing parts from reference TRBV7-2 and TRBJ2-1): GAGVSQSPSNKVTEKGKDVELRCDPISGHTALYWYRQSLGQGLEFLIYFQGNSAPDKSGLPSDRFSAERTGGSVSTLTIQRTQQEDSAVYLCASSLQGQGMNEQFFGPGTRLTVL.

As DNA, the CDR3 is TGTGCCGTAACCGCGGGGGGGCCAGATACGCAGTATTTT. As protein: CAVTAGGPDTQYF. The rearrangement links TRBV10-3 to TRBJ2-3; 9 nucleotides match TRBD2. Germline CDR1 reads ENHRY; CDR2 reads SYGVKD. The CDR3 is 13 amino acids. With V trimmed by 11 bases and J by 4 bases, 7 bases remained unmatched.

The chain combines TRBV7-9 with TRBJ1-2; 7 nucleotides align to TRBD1. This CDR3 is built from 16 residues. The germline V gene encodes CDR1 SEHNR and CDR2 FQNEAQ (reference sequence). V lost 3 bases and J lost 6; bases outside the gene matches: 13. The CDR3 spells CASSFRGTERKDGYTF. The CDR3 DNA is TGTGCCAGCAGCTTTCGGGGGACAGAAAGGAAGGATGGCTACACCTTC. Full variable domain (remainder filled in from reference TRBV7-9 and TRBJ1-2): DTGVSQNPRHKITKRGQNVTFRCDPISEHNRLYWYRQTLGQGPEFLTYFQNEAQLEKSRLLSDRFSAERPKGSFSTLEIQRTEQGDSAMYLCASSFRGTERKDGYTFGSGTRLTVV.

The chain is built from TRBV20-1 and TRBJ1-1, with TRBD1 matching 8 bases. The CDR3 is made up of 18 amino acids. J was trimmed by 1 base and V by 0 bases; bases with no gene match: 13. Per the germline V gene, CDR1 is DFQATT and CDR2 is SNEGSKA (reference sequence). Written as DNA, the CDR3 is TGCAGTGCTAGAGATGCGGGTGGACAGGGAGGTCAGAACACTGAAGCTTTCTTT. Its protein product is CSARDAGGQGGQNTEAFF.

Concerning this clonotype itself: Possible read error: a much larger clone is one base away. The V gene is TRBV5-1, the J gene TRBJ2-5; either TRBD1 or TRBD2 may fit D (5 bases each). Germline loops: CDR1 SGHRS, CDR2 YFSETQ. CDR3 length: 13 residues. CDR3 protein: CAGSLARDETQYF. CDR3 bases: TGCGCCGGCAGCTTGGCCAGGGACGAGACCCAGTACTTC. Complete variable domain (other parts from reference TRBV5-1 and TRBJ2-5): KAGVTQTPRYLIKTRGQQVTLSCSPISGHRSVSWYQQTPGQGLQFLFEYFSETQRNKGNFPGRFSGRQFSNSRSEMNVSTLELGDSALYLCAGSLARDETQYFGPGTRLLVL.

This rearrangement joins TRBV30 to TRBJ1-6; D is unclear. Deletions cut 2 bases from V and 0 bases from J, with 11 bases between. The CDR3 runs to 16 residues. Germline values: CDR1 GTSNPN, CDR2 SVGIG (reference sequence). The CDR3 sequence is CAWSPMESSYNSPLHF. CDR3 DNA sequence: TGTGCCTGGAGTCCTATGGAGAGCTCCTATAATTCACCCCTCCACTTT.

The chain couples TRBV7-9 to TRBJ1-6; tentative D call: TRBD1 (5 bases). Germline CDR1 and CDR2: SEHNR and FQNEAQ (reference sequence). This CDR3 comprises 15 residues. With 4 bases removed from V and 7 bases from J, the gap between germline ends came to 14 bases. The DNA for the CDR3 is TGTGCCAGCAGCTCATCGAGTAGGGGAAATTCACCCCTCCACTTT. Translating it yields CASSSSSRGNSPLHF.

V is TRBV18 and J is TRBJ1-2; D may be TRBD1 (6 bases). Germline-derived CDR1 and CDR2 are KGHSH and LQKENI. The CDR3 covers 16 residues. The ends were cut back, 2 bases at V and 4 bases at J, with 17 bases in the middle. CDR3 sequence reads: CASSPTRQDVGYGYTF. The CDR3 bases are TGTGCCAGCTCACCAACCCGACAGGATGTAGGCTATGGCTACACCTTC.

The V and J genes are TRBV2 and TRBJ2-7; possibly TRBD1 or TRBD2 for D (5 bases each). V lost 7 bases to trimming and J lost 3 bases, with 13 bases between them. Looked up from germline, CDR1 is SNHLY and CDR2 is FYNNEI. The CDR3 is made up of 13 amino acids. Here the CDR3 reads CASNWDANYEQYF. DNA for the CDR3: TGTGCCAGCAATTGGGACGCCAACTACGAGCAGTACTTC.

The rearrangement links TRBV7-2 to TRBJ2-1, with 8 bases lining up with TRBD1. The junction had 7 bases not matched to a gene; V was cut back by 4 bases and J by 8 bases. The CDR3 has 14 amino acids. Germline loops: CDR1 SGHTA, CDR2 FQGNSA. The CDR3 DNA follows: TGTGCCAGCAGCTCCCCGACAGGGGTGCATGAGCAGTTCTTC. Amino acid sequence: CASSSPTGVHEQFF.

In this sample, this clonotype turned up a few times. The chain is built from TRBV4-3 and TRBJ2-1; D not certain. Germline V gene sequence: CDR1 LGHNA, CDR2 YSLEER. V was shortened by 1 base and J by 3 bases, with 10 bases between the two germline ends. The CDR3 totals 15 residues. This CDR3 reads CASSQGLDHYNEQFF. The CDR3 nucleotides read TGCGCCAGCAGCCAAGGGCTAGACCACTACAATGAGCAGTTCTTC.

The rearrangement links TRBV5-1 to TRBJ2-3, with 15 bases matching TRBD2. CDR1 is SGHRS, CDR2 YFSETQ, per germline. Unmatched junction bases numbered 7, after V lost 4 bases and J lost 13 bases. The CDR3 is 14 residues long. The CDR3 region has the DNA TGCGCCAGCAGCCGGACTAGCGGGGGGGCCGATGAGTATTTT. Protein: CASSRTSGGADEYF.

The chain joins TRBV9 to TRBJ2-7, with D maybe TRBD2 (7 bases). Trimming cost V 3 bases and J 2 bases, with 15 bases left between them. The CDR3 loop spans 15 amino acids. Germline CDR1 reads SGDLS; CDR2 reads YYNGEE. CDR3 protein: CASSGRAGAPYEQYF. Written as DNA, the CDR3 is TGTGCCAGCAGCGGTAGGGCGGGGGCCCCCTACGAGCAGTACTTC.

This chain connects TRBV11-3 to TRBJ1-1; D is unclear. The CDR3 extends over 14 amino acids. V lost 4 bases and J lost 11, with 20 bases in between. Germline CDR1 is SGHNT and CDR2 is YENEEA. CDR3 DNA: TGTGCCAGCAGCTCTACCTCATTTGACGGGAACGCTTTCTTT. This translates into CASSSTSFDGNAFF.

This clonotype turned up a few times. The chain combines TRBV7-9 with TRBJ2-5; tentatively, D is TRBD2 (5 bases). Germline V CDR1 and CDR2: SEHNR, FQNEAQ (reference sequence). This CDR3 contains 13 residues. Trimming removed 5 bases from V and 4 bases from J, with 11 bases in between. The CDR3 DNA follows: TGTGCCAGCAGCGTCGGGGTTGGAGAGACCCAGTACTTC. Its protein is CASSVGVGETQYF. Full variable domain (rest looked up from reference TRBV7-9 and TRBJ2-5): DTGVSQNPRHKITKRGQNVTFRCDPISEHNRLYWYRQTLGQGPEFLTYFQNEAQLEKSRLLSDRFSAERPKGSFSTLEIQRTEQGDSAMYLCASSVGVGETQYFGPGTRLLVL.

This chain uses TRBV12-3 or TRBV12-4 with TRBJ2-1, with TRBD2 matching over 16 bases. With 6 bases clipped from V and 0 bases from J, the junction kept 11 bases outside the gene matches. The CDR3 totals 20 residues. This CDR3 reads CASRVYAGTSGGASYNEQFF. For the CDR3, the DNA is TGTGCCAGCAGAGTATATGCCGGGACTAGCGGGGGGGCCTCCTACAATGAGCAGTTCTTC.

This clonotype has at least ten counts. The chain uses TRBV5-1 and TRBJ2-5; 8 bases map to TRBD2. This CDR3 has 15 residues. Germline-derived CDR1 and CDR2 are SGHRS and YFSETQ. Germline trimming cut 3 bases from V and 5 bases from J; bases unmatched to any gene: 9. The CDR3 here is CASSSTSVMLETQYF. The CDR3 coding sequence is TGCGCCAGCAGCTCGACTAGCGTGATGTTGGAGACCCAGTACTTC. The full variable domain, completed using reference TRBV5-1 and TRBJ2-5, is KAGVTQTPRYLIKTRGQQVTLSCSPISGHRSVSWYQQTPGQGLQFLFEYFSETQRNKGNFPGRFSGRQFSNSRSEMNVSTLELGDSALYLCASSSTSVMLETQYFGPGTRLLVL.